These 26 T cell receptor beta chains originate from one sample sequenced in a study of blood T cell repertoires in COVID-19. Produced via immunoSEQ multiplex PCR; TCRdb's table is partial and in-frame only. The sample has approximately 100,000 clones, roughly four fifths seen once; the top ten hold about 20%. The specimen was peripheral blood. The receptors originated from a man between 65 and 85 years old with active or convalescent COVID-19.

CDR3 sequence reads: CASSPGYNTIYF. CDR3 DNA sequence: TGTGCCAGCAGCCCCGGGTATAACACCATATATTTT. The chain carries TRBV7-9 and TRBJ1-3, with D unresolved. Trimming left V 5 bases short and J 7 bases short, with 9 bases between. CDR3 length: 12 residues. Germline V gene sequence: CDR1 SEHNR, CDR2 FQNEAQ (reference sequence).

V gene TRBV5-4 combines with J gene TRBJ2-2; the match to TRBD2 covers 11 bases. After removal of 2 bases from V and 7 bases from J, the junction contained 4 bases not matched to a gene. The CDR3 runs 15 residues. The germline V gene encodes CDR1 SGHNT and CDR2 YYREEE (reference sequence). The CDR3: CASSFSGGALGELFF. The CDR3 DNA reads as TGTGCCAGCAGCTTTAGCGGGGGGGCCCTCGGGGAGCTGTTTTTT.

The chain's CDR3 is CASSLALAGVSYEQYF. CDR3 bases: TGCGCCAGCAGCTTGGCCCTTGCGGGGGTTTCCTACGAGCAGTACTTC. The gene calls are TRBV5-1 and TRBJ2-7; 7 nucleotides align to TRBD2. With V trimmed by 0 bases and J by 1 base, 7 bases remained unmatched. Germline V gene data show CDR1 as SGHRS and CDR2 as YFSETQ. There are 16 residues in the CDR3.

This clone was detected only once. This rearrangement joins TRBV6-5 to TRBJ1-3; tentatively, D is TRBD1 (6 bases). Per germline, CDR1 MNHEY and CDR2 SVGAGI. V lost 5 bases, J lost 1 base, and 12 bases lay in between. CDR3 length equals 15 residues. The CDR3 nucleotides read TGTGCCAGCAGTCTTACAGGGACGTCTGGAAACACCATATATTTT. Translated: CASSLTGTSGNTIYF.

The chain recombines TRBV6-5 with TRBJ2-3; TRBD2 matches at 9 bases. J was trimmed by 3 bases and V by 6 bases; bases with no gene match: 7. Per germline, CDR1 MNHEY and CDR2 SVGAGI. There are 15 residues in the CDR3. The CDR3 bases are TGTGCCAGCAGATCCAGCGGGGGGAAGACAGATACGCAGTATTTT. Translated: CASRSSGGKTDTQYF.

J is TRBJ1-2 and V is TRBV6-5; 7 positions agree with TRBD1. Germline CDR1 and CDR2: MNHEY and SVGAGI. There are 14 residues in the CDR3. With V trimmed by 5 bases and J by 6 bases, 9 bases remained unmatched. CDR3 coding DNA: TGTGCCAGCAGTCCCCAGACAGGGTATGATGGCTACACCTTC. It yields the protein CASSPQTGYDGYTF.

This clone was seen just once. The chain joins TRBV7-2 to TRBJ2-3, with TRBD2 matching over 9 bases. This CDR3 region has 14 residues. The V and J ends lost 3 bases and 4 bases, in that order; junction bases with no gene match: 2. Germline V gives CDR1 SGHTA, CDR2 FQGNSA. The CDR3 DNA sequence: TGTGCCAGCAGCTTTAGCGGGGGCCCAGATACGCAGTATTTT. It specifies CASSFSGGPDTQYF.

This rearrangement joins TRBV12-3 or TRBV12-4 to TRBJ1-5; 8 nucleotides align to TRBD1. J was trimmed by 4 bases and V by 7 bases; bases with no gene match: 3. This CDR3 has 13 residues. CDR3 coding DNA: TGTGCCAGCACCTGGACAGGGAATCAGCCCCAGCATTTT. Amino acid sequence: CASTWTGNQPQHF.

The rearrangement uses TRBV18 and TRBJ2-4, with D possibly TRBD2 on 6 matching bases. V gave up 2 bases and J gave up 3 bases, with 14 bases separating them. The CDR3 is 16 residues long. From germline, CDR1 is KGHSH and CDR2 LQKENI. CDR3 nucleotide sequence: TGTGCCAGCTCACCAACCGGGGGTGAAGGCAAAAACATTCAGTACTTC. It encodes CASSPTGGEGKNIQYF.

This rearrangement joins TRBV5-1 to TRBJ1-1, with D perhaps matching TRBD1 (5 bases). Germline CDR1 reads SGHRS; CDR2 reads YFSETQ. CDR3 length: 13 amino acids. Trimming left V 4 bases short and J 1 base short, with 8 bases between. Here the CDR3 reads CASSDQGNTEAFF. The CDR3 coding sequence is TGCGCCAGCAGCGATCAGGGGAACACTGAAGCTTTCTTT.

The chain employs TRBV5-1 and TRBJ2-1; 14 bases agree with TRBD2. CDR1 and CDR2 (germline): SGHRS, YFSETQ. V shed 4 bases, J shed 1 base, and the junction held 13 bases outside the gene matches. The CDR3 runs 20 residues. The CDR3 DNA follows: TGCGCCAGCAGCCCCTCCGGACTAGCGGGAGGACTTACGTCCTACAATGAGCAGTTCTTC. The encoded protein is CASSPSGLAGGLTSYNEQFF.

The J gene is TRBJ2-5, the V gene TRBV11-2; 11 bases line up with TRBD2. The germline CDR1 and CDR2 sequences are SGHAT and FQNNGV. The V segment lost 5 bases and the J segment 4 bases; nucleotides outside the gene matches: 6. The CDR3 has 15 amino acids. The CDR3: CASSLSGGAAETQYF. The CDR3 coding sequence is TGTGCCAGCAGCCTTAGCGGGGGGGCCGCAGAGACCCAGTACTTC.

The chain carries TRBV4-1 and TRBJ2-3, with 9 bases that match TRBD2. The germline V gene encodes CDR1 MGHRA and CDR2 YSYEKL. There are 14 residues in the CDR3. Trimming at V came to 3 bases and at J to 6 bases, leaving 4 bases not matched to a gene. The CDR3 loop is CASSQGTSRDTQYF. The CDR3 nucleotides are TGCGCCAGCAGCCAGGGGACTAGCCGCGATACGCAGTATTTT.

V is TRBV27 and J is TRBJ1-5, with a possible D match to TRBD1 (6 bases). CDR3 length: 13 residues. The V and J ends lost 4 bases and 6 bases respectively, with 10 bases between them. Germline V CDR1 and CDR2: MNHEY, SMNVEV (reference sequence). In DNA, the CDR3 is TGTGCCAGCAGTTGGCAGGGGAGTCAGCCCCAGCATTTT. Amino acid sequence: CASSWQGSQPQHF.

The J gene is TRBJ1-2, the V gene TRBV5-1, with 7 bases identical to TRBD1. Looked up from germline, CDR1 is SGHRS and CDR2 is YFSETQ. V was clipped by 0 bases and J by 8 bases; unmatched bases: 13. The CDR3 length is 16 residues. CDR3 region: CASSLAGDSPMRGYTF. In DNA form, the CDR3 reads TGCGCCAGCAGCTTGGCCGGGGACAGTCCGATGAGGGGCTACACCTTC.

The rearrangement uses TRBV19 and TRBJ2-5; D uncertain. The germline V gene encodes CDR1 LNHDA and CDR2 SQIVND (reference sequence). This CDR3 is 11 amino acids long. With 4 bases removed from V and 5 bases from J, the gap between germline ends came to 5 bases. CDR3 protein: CASSNGETQYF. The CDR3 region has the DNA TGTGCCAGTAGTAACGGGGAGACCCAGTACTTC.

The chain couples TRBV19 to TRBJ2-1; TRBD2 agrees at 12 bases. CDR1 and CDR2 (germline): LNHDA, SQIVND (reference sequence). V lost 9 bases, J lost 0 bases, and 6 bases stayed unmatched. The CDR3 consists of 16 residues. Here the CDR3 DNA reads TGTGCCAGCCGAGGACTAGCGGGGAACTCCTACAATGAGCAGTTCTTC. It specifies CASRGLAGNSYNEQFF.

V and J are TRBV2 and TRBJ1-2; D not certain. Germline CDR1 reads SNHLY; CDR2 reads FYNNEI. V was cut by 8 bases and J by 0 bases, with 4 bases left in between. The CDR3 totals 11 residues. This CDR3 reads CASQANYGYTF. The CDR3 bases are TGTGCCAGCCAGGCTAACTATGGCTACACCTTC.

The rearrangement links TRBV2 to TRBJ2-1, with 9 bases that match TRBD1. The CDR3 sequence is 15 residues long. CDR1 SNHLY and CDR2 FYNNEI come from the germline V gene. V lost 7 bases, J lost 6 bases, and 10 bases stayed unmatched. CDR3 residues: CASKAVGTGPNEQFF. CDR3 in DNA: TGTGCCAGCAAAGCGGTGGGGACAGGGCCCAATGAGCAGTTCTTC. Drawing the rest from reference TRBV2 and TRBJ2-1, the complete variable domain is EPEVTQTPSHQVTQMGQEVILRCVPISNHLYFYWYRQILGQKVEFLVSFYNNEISEKSEIFDDQFSVERPDGSNFTLKIRSTKLEDSAMYFCASKAVGTGPNEQFFGPGTRLTVL.

This clone was seen only a few times. The chain has TRBV27 and TRBJ2-6; D is possibly TRBD1 (6 bases). Germline CDR1 and CDR2: MNHEY and SMNVEV (reference sequence). The CDR3 contains 15 residues. With 5 bases removed from V and 1 base from J, the gap between germline ends came to 9 bases. The CDR3 bases are TGTGCCAGCAGTACTCAGGGGTCTGGGGCCAACGTCCTGACTTTC. Translating gives CASSTQGSGANVLTF.

The chain recombines TRBV15 with TRBJ1-2; maybe TRBD1 (6 bases). The CDR3 is 15 amino acids. V lost 2 bases and J 2 bases, leaving 12 bases between the germline ends. From germline, CDR1 is LNHNV and CDR2 YYDKDF (reference sequence). The CDR3: CATSRPTTGNYGYTF. CDR3 DNA: TGTGCCACCAGCAGACCAACGACAGGCAACTATGGCTACACCTTC.

CDR3 protein: CASSFTGTGNTEAFF. The CDR3 coding sequence is TGCGCCAGCAGCTTTACCGGGACAGGGAACACTGAAGCTTTCTTT. The chain uses TRBV5-1 and TRBJ1-1; 8 nucleotides align to TRBD1. The CDR3 totals 15 residues. The V segment lost 2 bases and the J segment 1 base; nucleotides outside the gene matches: 4. Germline V gives CDR1 SGHRS, CDR2 YFSETQ.

This chain uses TRBV11-2 with TRBJ1-5; D gene ambiguous. The CDR3 consists of 13 residues. Deletions cut 1 base from V and 7 bases from J, with 8 bases between. The germline CDR1 and CDR2 sequences are SGHAT and FQNNGV. CDR3 sequence: CASSLGAWQPQHF. As DNA, the CDR3 is TGTGCCAGCAGCTTAGGGGCGTGGCAGCCCCAGCATTTT.

The chain employs TRBV7-9 and TRBJ1-1; D gene uncertain. Deletions cut 4 bases from V and 7 bases from J, with 13 bases between. The CDR3 contains 13 residues. Looked up from germline, CDR1 is SEHNR and CDR2 is FQNEAQ (reference sequence). The CDR3 spells CASSSSRRGEAFF. As DNA, the CDR3 is TGTGCCAGCAGCTCCAGCAGACGGGGTGAAGCTTTCTTT. Using reference TRBV7-9 and TRBJ1-1 for the parts outside the CDR3, the full variable domain is DTGVSQNPRHKITKRGQNVTFRCDPISEHNRLYWYRQTLGQGPEFLTYFQNEAQLEKSRLLSDRFSAERPKGSFSTLEIQRTEQGDSAMYLCASSSSRRGEAFFGQGTRLTVV.

The chain combines TRBV6-6 with TRBJ2-1; 10 bases line up with TRBD2. The V gene end was trimmed by 6 bases and the J gene end by 6 bases; junction bases not matched to a gene: 8. This CDR3 contains 15 residues. Germline V gene sequence: CDR1 MNHNY, CDR2 SVGAGI (reference sequence). CDR3 in amino acids: CASRQAGGPFNEQFF. CDR3 nucleotides: TGTGCCAGCAGACAAGCGGGAGGGCCCTTCAATGAGCAGTTCTTC.

Only a few counts were recorded for this clone. In DNA, the CDR3 is TGTGCCATCAAGGGGACTAGCGGGGGGGGCAATGAGCAGTTCTTC. Translated: CAIKGTSGGGNEQFF. The rearrangement joins TRBV10-3 to TRBJ2-1; TRBD2 agrees at 16 bases. Germline V gives CDR1 ENHRY, CDR2 SYGVKD. This CDR3 has 15 residues. The V gene end was trimmed by 7 bases and the J gene end by 6 bases; junction bases not matched to a gene: 3.